The 6 T cell receptor beta chains below all came from one sample that was sequenced in a study of OX40 agonist ivuxolimab in advanced cancers. Generated by immunoSEQ multiplex PCR, the TCRdb table keeps only in-frame clones and is missing some. The sample holds approximately 70,000 clones, approximately 81% seen once. The source was CD4+ or CD8+ T cells sorted from blood, collected in a trial of the OX40 agonist ivuxolimab. The origin of the receptors is an adult with an advanced solid tumor such as melanoma, head and neck, liver or kidney cancer.

V is TRBV6-5 and J is TRBJ1-2; weak D call: TRBD1 (6 bases). Per germline, CDR1 MNHEY and CDR2 SVGAGI. Trimming cost V 7 bases and J 6 bases, with 9 bases left between them. The CDR3 is 11 residues long. CDR3 loop: CASTQGNGYTF. The CDR3 coding sequence is TGTGCCAGCACCCAGGGGAATGGCTACACCTTC.

This sequence joins TRBV2 and TRBJ2-1; TRBD1 might be the D (6 bases). Germline-derived CDR1 and CDR2 are SNHLY and FYNNEI. This CDR3 spans 14 amino acids. Trimming removed 9 bases from V and 0 bases from J, with 12 bases in between. The CDR3 DNA reads TGTGCCAGTCAAGGGGGTAGCTCCTACAATGAGCAGTTCTTC. Its translation is CASQGGSSYNEQFF.

This clone came up once. V and J are TRBV11-3 and TRBJ1-2, with D hard to call. V lost 3 bases, J lost 1 base, and 3 bases lay in between. Per germline, CDR1 SGHNT and CDR2 YENEEA. This CDR3 has 12 residues. DNA for the CDR3: TGTGCCAGCAGCTTCCGTAACTATGGCTACACCTTC. Translated: CASSFRNYGYTF. Complete variable domain (other parts from reference TRBV11-3 and TRBJ1-2): EAGVVQSPRYKIIEKKQPVAFWCNPISGHNTLYWYLQNLGQGPELLIRYENEEAVDDSQLPKDRFSAERLKGVDSTLKIQPAELGDSAVYLCASSFRNYGYTFGSGTRLTVV.

The rearrangement joins TRBV18 to TRBJ1-2, with D unresolved. Germline CDR1 KGHSH, CDR2 LQKENI. V lost 2 bases, J lost 4 bases, and 14 bases lay in between. The CDR3 runs 15 residues. CDR3 in amino acids: CASSPGSPKSYGYTF. The CDR3 DNA follows: TGTGCCAGCTCACCAGGATCACCAAAGAGCTATGGCTACACCTTC.

V gene TRBV4-1 combines with J gene TRBJ1-1; D is perhaps TRBD1 (5 bases). The CDR3 loop spans 16 amino acids. Per germline, CDR1 MGHRA and CDR2 YSYEKL. V lost 0 bases, J lost 1 base, and 12 bases lay in between. CDR3 protein: CASSQDWAGTNTEAFF. The CDR3 DNA is TGCGCCAGCAGCCAAGATTGGGCAGGGACGAACACTGAAGCTTTCTTT.

The chain uses TRBV29-1 and TRBJ1-1; 7 nucleotides match TRBD1. Unmatched junction bases numbered 11, after V lost 6 bases and J lost 1 base. There are 15 residues in the CDR3. Germline CDR1 and CDR2: SQVTM and ANQGSEA. Here the CDR3 reads CSVLRGMSSNTEAFF. CDR3 bases: TGCAGCGTCCTCAGGGGGATGAGTTCGAACACTGAAGCTTTCTTT.